These T cell receptor beta chains were read from a single sample in a study of T cells in Graves' hyperthyroidism and ophthalmopathy. MiXCR was run by TCRdb on the multiplex PCR reads, yielding one entry per CDR3 protein. The sample carries 300,000 to 450,000 distinct CDR3 sequences, about 13% recorded once. The specimen was blood. The source is a woman in her late teens or twenties with Graves' hyperthyroidism. Both conserved end residues are part of each CDR3. A D gene is named only where the DNA matches it firmly. Only some rows state a clone size, as once, few, many or a class for expanded clones.

CDR3aa	CDR3nt	d_gene	v_gene	j_gene	abundance
CASSVTTGSGNTIYF	TGTGCCAGCAGCGTAACGACAGGCTCTGGAAACACCATATATTTT	.	TRBV7-9	TRBJ1-3	many
CASSYSTGDNEKLFF	TGTGCCAGCAGCTACTCGACCGGGGATAATGAAAAACTGTTTTTT	.	TRBV6-5	TRBJ1-4	few
CASRDIGPSYGYTF	TGTGCCAGCCGGGATATCGGTCCGTCGTATGGCTACACCTTC	.	TRBV5-8	TRBJ1-2	many
CASSYTQSYEQYF	TGTGCCAGCAGTTATACACAATCCTACGAGCAGTACTTC	.	TRBV28	TRBJ2-7	many
CASSSRTGGFGIQYF	TGTGCCAGCAGTTCCCGGACGGGCGGTTTTGGCATTCAGTACTTC	.	TRBV12-3/TRBV12-4	TRBJ2-4	.
CASSQDRPDSLAKNIQYF	TGTGCCAGCAGCCAAGATCGGCCGGATTCCCTAGCCAAAAACATTCAGTACTTC	.	TRBV3-1	TRBJ2-4	many
CASSSDRGRYEQYF	TGTGCCAGCTCTTCGGACAGGGGACGCTACGAGCAGTACTTC	TRBD1	TRBV18	TRBJ2-7	many
CASSRGSEYGYTF	TGTGCCAGCAGCAGGGGATCGGAGTATGGCTACACCTTC	.	TRBV12-3/TRBV12-4	TRBJ1-2	many
CASSRGGFTDTQYF	TGTGCCAGCAGCCGCGGGGGGTTCACAGATACGCAGTATTTT	TRBD2	TRBV6-1	TRBJ2-3	many
CSAREGRDRPRLDTQYF	TGCAGTGCTAGAGAGGGCCGTGACCGACCCCGATTAGATACGCAGTATTTT	.	TRBV20-1	TRBJ2-3	many